What follows is one T cell receptor beta chain and its context. In the original analysis: By means of reference gene primer amplification, nucleated cell counts were estimated. The data were produced by immunoSEQ multiplex PCR, yet TCRdb's version contains in-frame clones alone and is incomplete. That table is the source of V, J and clone size, and D and trimming were worked out from the DNA. In the table there are nearly 110,000 clones, around 83% of which are singletons. These data originate in a study of blood T cell repertoires in COVID-19. Overall study: Collection of acute and convalescent COVID-19 samples took place in the United States, Italy and Spain. Sources were T cells, B-cell-depleted T cells, or PBMCs; the material itself was cDNA or gDNA.

Germline loops: CDR1 SGHTS, CDR2 YDEGEE. V was cut by 0 bases and J by 0 bases, with 11 bases left in between. The CDR3 totals 16 residues. Sequenced material: peripheral blood. The sequence derives from a man in his 70s with acute or convalescent COVID-19. The gene calls are TRBV5-8 and TRBJ2-3, with D perhaps matching TRBD1 (7 bases). The CDR3: CASSLEGAGSTDTQYF. The CDR3 nucleotides read TGTGCCAGCAGCTTGGAGGGGGCGGGAAGCACAGATACGCAGTATTTT.